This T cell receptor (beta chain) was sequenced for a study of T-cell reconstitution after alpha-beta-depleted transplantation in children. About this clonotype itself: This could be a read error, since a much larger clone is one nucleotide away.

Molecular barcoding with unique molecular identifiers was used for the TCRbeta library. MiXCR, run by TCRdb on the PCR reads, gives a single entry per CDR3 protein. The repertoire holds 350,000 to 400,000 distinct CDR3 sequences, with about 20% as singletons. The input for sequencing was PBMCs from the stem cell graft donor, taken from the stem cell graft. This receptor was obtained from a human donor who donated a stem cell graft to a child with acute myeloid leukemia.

The CDR3 reads CASSAAGTSGHEQFF. Here the CDR3 DNA reads TGTGCCAGCAGCGCTGCCGGGACTAGCGGGCATGAGCAGTTCTTC. V usage is TRBV7-3 and J usage is TRBJ2-1; 12 nucleotides match TRBD2. Germline V gene lookup returns CDR1 SGHTA and CDR2 FQGTGA. V shed 5 bases, J shed 8 bases, and the junction held 7 bases outside the gene matches. The CDR3 contains 15 residues.